Listed below are T cell receptor beta chains from one sample, sequenced in a study of OX40 agonist ivuxolimab in advanced cancers. Using immunoSEQ multiplex PCR, the repertoire was profiled, and TCRdb retains in-frame clones only, with some absent. The sample has some 74,000 clones, 85% seen once; the top ten hold 0.5% to 0.55%. The input for sequencing was CD4+ or CD8+ T cells sorted from blood, taken in a trial of the OX40 agonist ivuxolimab. These receptors all come from an adult with an advanced solid tumor such as melanoma, head and neck, liver or kidney cancer. The CDR3 runs from the conserved cysteine through the conserved F or W. A D gene is named only where the DNA matches it firmly. Some rows mark clone size as missing; the rest say once, few, many or name a class of expanded clone.

D gene: TRBD1; V gene: TRBV18; clone size: once; J gene: TRBJ2-7; CDR3 DNA: TGTGCCAGCTCACCAACCTCCGGGACAGCCTACGAGCAGTACTTC; CDR3 protein: CASSPTSGTAYEQYF
D gene: NA; V gene: TRBV7-2; clone size: NA; J gene: TRBJ1-4; CDR3 DNA: TGTGCCAGCAGCCGGGGGCCTTCGGGGGAAAAACTGTTTTTT; CDR3 protein: CASSRGPSGEKLFF
D gene: NA; V gene: TRBV27; clone size: NA; J gene: TRBJ1-1; CDR3 DNA: TGTGCCAGCAGTTTAACAGCCGGAGGGGCGATAGCTTTCTTT; CDR3 protein: CASSLTAGGAIAFF
D gene: NA; V gene: TRBV7-9; clone size: NA; J gene: TRBJ2-3; CDR3 DNA: TGTGCCAGCAGCTTAGCGCAGGCCGGCACAGATACGCAGTATTTT; CDR3 protein: CASSLAQAGTDTQYF
D gene: TRBD2; V gene: TRBV2; clone size: NA; J gene: TRBJ2-3; CDR3 DNA: TGTGCCAGCAGGAAACGGGACTACAGCACAGATACGCAGTATTTT; CDR3 protein: CASRKRDYSTDTQYF
D gene: NA; V gene: TRBV29-1; clone size: NA; J gene: TRBJ2-1; CDR3 DNA: TGCAGCGTTGAACGGGACACAACCAATGAGCAGTTCTTC; CDR3 protein: CSVERDTTNEQFF
D gene: NA; V gene: TRBV21-1; clone size: NA; J gene: TRBJ2-7; CDR3 DNA: TGTGCCAGCAGCCCCAAATTGACGGGTATTGGCGAGCAGTACTTC; CDR3 protein: CASSPKLTGIGEQYF
D gene: NA; V gene: TRBV27; clone size: NA; J gene: TRBJ2-2; CDR3 DNA: TGTGCCAGCAGTGCTCGGGACACCGGGGAGCTGTTTTTT; CDR3 protein: CASSARDTGELFF
D gene: NA; V gene: TRBV5-1; clone size: NA; J gene: TRBJ2-2; CDR3 DNA: TGCGCCAGCAGCTTGACCCCAGGGGCCGGGGAGCTGTTTTTT; CDR3 protein: CASSLTPGAGELFF
D gene: NA; V gene: TRBV4-2; clone size: NA; J gene: TRBJ1-1; CDR3 DNA: TGTGCCAGCAGCCAAGATCTGGGCGGGGTAGGTGAAGCTTTCTTT; CDR3 protein: CASSQDLGGVGEAFF
D gene: TRBD1; V gene: TRBV27; clone size: NA; J gene: TRBJ2-5; CDR3 DNA: TGTGCCAGCAGTTCCCCGGACAGGGGGCGGGAGACCCAGTACTTC; CDR3 protein: CASSSPDRGRETQYF